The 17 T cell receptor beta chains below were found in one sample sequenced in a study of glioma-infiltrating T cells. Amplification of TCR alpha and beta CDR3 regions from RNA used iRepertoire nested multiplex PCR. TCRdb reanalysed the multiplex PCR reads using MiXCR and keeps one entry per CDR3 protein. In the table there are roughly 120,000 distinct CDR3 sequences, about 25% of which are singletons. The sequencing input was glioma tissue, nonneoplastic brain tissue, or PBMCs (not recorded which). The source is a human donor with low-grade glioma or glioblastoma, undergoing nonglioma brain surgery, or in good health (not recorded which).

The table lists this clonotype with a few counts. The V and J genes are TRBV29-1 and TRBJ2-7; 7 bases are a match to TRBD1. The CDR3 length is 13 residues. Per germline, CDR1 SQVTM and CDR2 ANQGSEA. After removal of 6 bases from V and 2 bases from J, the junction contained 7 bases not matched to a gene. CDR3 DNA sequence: TGCAGCGTCGCCTTTACAGGGGCCTACGAGCAGTACTTC. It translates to CSVAFTGAYEQYF.

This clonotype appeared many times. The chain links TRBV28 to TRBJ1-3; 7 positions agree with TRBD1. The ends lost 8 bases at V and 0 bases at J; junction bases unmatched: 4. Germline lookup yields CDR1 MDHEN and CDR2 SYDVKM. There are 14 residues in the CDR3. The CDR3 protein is CASATGPSGNTIYF. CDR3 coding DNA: TGTGCCAGCGCGACAGGGCCCTCTGGAAACACCATATATTTT.

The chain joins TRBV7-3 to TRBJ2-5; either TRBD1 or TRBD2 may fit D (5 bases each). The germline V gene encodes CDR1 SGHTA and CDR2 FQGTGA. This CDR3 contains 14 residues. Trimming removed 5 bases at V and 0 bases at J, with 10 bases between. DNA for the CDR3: TGTGCCAGCAGCCCCGGGACGGACCAAGAGACCCAGTACTTC. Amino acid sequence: CASSPGTDQETQYF.

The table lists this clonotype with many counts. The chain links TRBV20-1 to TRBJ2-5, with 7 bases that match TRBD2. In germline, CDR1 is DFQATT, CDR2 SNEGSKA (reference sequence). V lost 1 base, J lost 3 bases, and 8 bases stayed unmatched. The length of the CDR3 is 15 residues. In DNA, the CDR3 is TGCAGTGCTAGAGTGGCTCGTGGGGGGGAAGAGACCCAGTACTTC. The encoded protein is CSARVARGGEETQYF.

The CDR3 DNA reads TGTGCCAGTAGTGATCGGACAAGGAATAATTCACCCCTCCACTTT. Translation gives CASSDRTRNNSPLHF. The chain links TRBV19 to TRBJ1-6; TRBD1 might be the D (5 bases). V dropped 5 bases and J dropped 5 bases, with 13 bases sitting between them. The V gene's germline CDR1 is LNHDA and CDR2 SQIVND (reference sequence). The CDR3 has 15 amino acids. The full variable domain, completed using reference TRBV19 and TRBJ1-6, is DGGITQSPKYLFRKEGQNVTLSCEQNLNHDAMYWYRQDPGQGLRLIYYSQIVNDFQKGDIAEGYSVSREKKESFPLTVTSAQKNPTAFYLCASSDRTRNNSPLHFGNGTRLTVT.

The CDR3 spells CASSYSHSGKTIYF. The CDR3 DNA reads as TGTGCCAGCAGTTACAGCCACTCTGGGAAAACCATATATTTT. J is TRBJ1-3 and V is TRBV6-6, with unresolved D. Germline lookup yields CDR1 MNHNY and CDR2 SVGAGI (reference sequence). The CDR3 length is 14 residues. The V end was cut by 2 bases, the J end by 10 bases, with 15 bases between.

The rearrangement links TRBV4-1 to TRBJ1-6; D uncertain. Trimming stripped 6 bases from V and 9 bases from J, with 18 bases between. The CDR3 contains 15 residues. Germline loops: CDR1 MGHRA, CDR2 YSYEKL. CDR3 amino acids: CASRTPGRTGSPLHF. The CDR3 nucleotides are TGCGCCAGCAGGACGCCTGGGCGGACGGGTTCACCCCTCCACTTT.

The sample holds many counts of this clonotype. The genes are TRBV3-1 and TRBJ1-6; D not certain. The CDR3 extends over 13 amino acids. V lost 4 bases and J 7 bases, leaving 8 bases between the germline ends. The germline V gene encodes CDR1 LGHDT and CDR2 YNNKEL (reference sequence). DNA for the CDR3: TGTGCCAGCAGCCCCGTAGAAAATTCACCCCTCCACTTT. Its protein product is CASSPVENSPLHF.

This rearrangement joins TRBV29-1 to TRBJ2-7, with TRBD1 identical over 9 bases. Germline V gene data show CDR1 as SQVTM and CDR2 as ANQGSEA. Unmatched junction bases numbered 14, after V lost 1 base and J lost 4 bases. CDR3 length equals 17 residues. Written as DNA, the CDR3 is TGCAGCGTTGAAGGTCCCGGGTACACAGGGGGCCTTTACGAGCAGTACTTC. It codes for CSVEGPGYTGGLYEQYF.

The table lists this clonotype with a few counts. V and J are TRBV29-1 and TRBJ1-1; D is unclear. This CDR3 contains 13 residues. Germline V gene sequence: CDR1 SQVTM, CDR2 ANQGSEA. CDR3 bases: TGCATCCCTTCTCCGGGGTCGAACACTGAAGCTTTCTTT. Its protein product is CIPSPGSNTEAFF.

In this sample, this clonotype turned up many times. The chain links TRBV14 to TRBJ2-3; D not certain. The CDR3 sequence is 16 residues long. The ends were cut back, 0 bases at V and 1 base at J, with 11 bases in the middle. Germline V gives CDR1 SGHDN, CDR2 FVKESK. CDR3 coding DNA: TGTGCCAGCAGCCAAGATCCGGAGCGTCGCACAGATACGCAGTATTTT. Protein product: CASSQDPERRTDTQYF.

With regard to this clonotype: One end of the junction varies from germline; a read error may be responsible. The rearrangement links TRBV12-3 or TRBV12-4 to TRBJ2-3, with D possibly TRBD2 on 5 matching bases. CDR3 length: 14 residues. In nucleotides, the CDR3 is TGTGCCAGCCACGGAGGAGCTAGCACAGATTCGCAGTATTTT. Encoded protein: CASHGGASTDSQYF.

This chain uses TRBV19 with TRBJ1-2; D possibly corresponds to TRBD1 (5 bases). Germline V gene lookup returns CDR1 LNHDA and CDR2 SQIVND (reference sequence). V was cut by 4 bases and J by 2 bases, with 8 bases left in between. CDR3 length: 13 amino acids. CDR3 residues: CASSNGGNYGYTF. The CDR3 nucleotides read TGTGCCAGTAGTAACGGGGGGAACTATGGCTACACCTTC.

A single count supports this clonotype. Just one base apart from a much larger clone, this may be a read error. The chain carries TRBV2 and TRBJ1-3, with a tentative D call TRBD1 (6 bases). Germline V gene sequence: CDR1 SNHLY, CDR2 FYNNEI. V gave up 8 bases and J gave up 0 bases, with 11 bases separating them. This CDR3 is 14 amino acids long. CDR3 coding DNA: TGTGCCAGCCTGGCCAGGGGCTCTGGAAACACCATATATTTT. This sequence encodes CASLARGSGNTIYF.

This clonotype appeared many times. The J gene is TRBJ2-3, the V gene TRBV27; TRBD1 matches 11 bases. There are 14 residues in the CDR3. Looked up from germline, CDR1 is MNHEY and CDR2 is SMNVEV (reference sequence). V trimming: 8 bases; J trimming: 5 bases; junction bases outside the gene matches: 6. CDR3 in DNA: TGTGCCAGCCGGACAGGGGGCCACGAAGATACGCAGTATTTT. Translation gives CASRTGGHEDTQYF.

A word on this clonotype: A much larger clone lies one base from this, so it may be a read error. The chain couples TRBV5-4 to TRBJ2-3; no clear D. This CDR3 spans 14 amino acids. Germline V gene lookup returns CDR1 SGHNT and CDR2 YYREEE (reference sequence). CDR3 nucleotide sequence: TGTGCCAACAGCTCGGACCCAGCAGAGGATACGCAGTATTTT. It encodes CANSSDPAEDTQYF. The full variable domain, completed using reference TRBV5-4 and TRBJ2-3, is ETGVTQSPTHLIKTRGQQVTLRCSSQSGHNTVSWYQQALGQGPQFIFQYYREEENGRGNFPPRFSGLQFPNYSSELNVNALELDDSALYLCANSSDPAEDTQYFGPGTRLTVL.

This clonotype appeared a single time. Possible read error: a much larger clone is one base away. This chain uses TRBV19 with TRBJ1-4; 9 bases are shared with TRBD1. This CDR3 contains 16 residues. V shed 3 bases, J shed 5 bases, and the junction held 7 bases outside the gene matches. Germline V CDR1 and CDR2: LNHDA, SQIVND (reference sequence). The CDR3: CASSIGQGLMNEKLFF. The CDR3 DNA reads TGTGCCAGTAGTATCGGACAGGGGTTGATGAATGAAAAACTGTTTTTT.